These 26 T cell receptor beta chains came from one sample sequenced in a study of tumor and adjacent non-tumor tissue in lung cancer. Three rounds of nested PCR, following a modified ARM-PCR protocol, produced the TCRbeta library. Using its own MiXCR run on the multiplex PCR reads, TCRdb lists one record per CDR3 protein. In the table there are around 140,000 distinct CDR3 sequences, approximately 70% of which are singletons. RNA was extracted from bulk tissue without any cell sorting. The sequenced sample was lung tumor tissue. The receptor set was obtained from a man in his sixties with small cell lung cancer.

The chain combines TRBV19 with TRBJ2-1, with 12 bases matching TRBD2. The J segment lost 8 bases and the V segment lost 7 bases, leaving 15 bases of the junction unmatched. Germline CDR1 reads LNHDA; CDR2 reads SQIVND (reference sequence). CDR3 size: 17 residues. CDR3 residues: CASNRASGRAINDEQFF. The CDR3 DNA is TGTGCCAGTAACCGAGCTAGCGGGAGGGCCATCAACGATGAGCAGTTCTTC.

The chain joins TRBV5-1 to TRBJ2-1; 7 nucleotides line up with TRBD1. The CDR3 covers 15 residues. The ends lost 7 bases at V and 7 bases at J; junction bases unmatched: 14. Germline V lookup: CDR1 SGHRS, CDR2 YFSETQ. DNA for the CDR3: TGCGCCAGCGGCCTACAGGGGATCGTAAGTAATGAGCAGTTCTTC. As protein: CASGLQGIVSNEQFF.

Notes on this clonotype: A single base separates this from a much larger clone, so it may be a read error. This rearrangement joins TRBV12-3 or TRBV12-4 to TRBJ2-1; possibly TRBD2 for D (6 bases). The CDR3 runs to 16 residues. Trimming stripped 9 bases from V and 2 bases from J, with 20 bases between. This CDR3 is CARSRTGGGAYNEQFF. CDR3 sequence (DNA): TGTGCCAGGAGTAGGACCGGAGGAGGGGCCTACAATGAGCAGTTCTTC.

This clonotype has ten or more counts. The chain joins TRBV11-1 to TRBJ2-3; D is unclear. The CDR3 is made up of 15 amino acids. Trimming pared 1 base from V and 3 bases from J, leaving 11 bases between. CDR1 is SGHAT and CDR2 is FQDESV in the germline V gene (reference sequence). The DNA for the CDR3 is TGTGCCAGCAGCTTAGGTGGTGTTAGGACAGATACGCAGTATTTT. It encodes CASSLGGVRTDTQYF.

Turning to this clonotype: A much larger clonotype is one base distant, so this may be a read error. The chain recombines TRBV6-6 with TRBJ2-7; D gene ambiguous. In germline, CDR1 is MNHNY, CDR2 SVGAGI (reference sequence). There are 12 residues in the CDR3. The CDR3 region is CVSSHSTYEQYF. The CDR3 coding sequence is TGTGTCAGCAGCCACTCCACGTACGAGCAGTACTTC.

Points on this clonotype: No conserved phenylalanine or tryptophan is present at the end of the CDR3, so a read error is the likely explanation. The J gene is TRBJ2-3, the V gene TRBV6-1; D may be TRBD1 (6 bases). This CDR3 is built from 13 residues. V lost 5 bases to trimming and J lost 3 bases, with 9 bases between them. Per germline, CDR1 MNHNS and CDR2 SASEGT. The CDR3 region is CASSIQGTDTQYC. The CDR3 nucleotides are TGTGCCAGCAGTATTCAGGGGACAGATACGCAGTATTGT.

The sample holds one count of this clonotype. The CDR3 nucleotides read TGTGCCAGCAGACCAGGGGTAGGGTACGAGCAGTACTTC. This encodes CASRPGVGYEQYF. The chain joins TRBV28 to TRBJ2-7; a possible D gene is TRBD1 (6 bases). The ends were cut back, 6 bases at V and 4 bases at J, with 13 bases in the middle. The germline V gene has CDR1 MDHEN and CDR2 SYDVKM. This CDR3 is 13 amino acids long.

In the case of this clonotype: An end of the junction differs from the germline gene, which may be a read error. The genes are TRBV20-1 and TRBJ2-5, with 9 bases matching TRBD2. The CDR3 spans 14 residues. Germline V gives CDR1 DFQATT, CDR2 SNEGSKA (reference sequence). The CDR3 region has the DNA TGCAGTGCTCGGACTAGCGAGAGGTTAGGGACCCAGTACTTT. This translates into CSARTSERLGTQYF.

This clonotype was seen only a few times. One end of the junction is discordant with germline, which a read error may explain. The gene calls are TRBV7-9 and TRBJ2-7; 8 bases agree with TRBD2. CDR3 length: 13 amino acids. The germline gives CDR1 SEHNR, CDR2 FQNEAQ (reference sequence). DNA of the CDR3: TGTACCAGCAGCTTCGGGGGGGTCTACGAGCAGTACTTC. As protein: CTSSFGGVYEQYF.

This clonotype was found many times. CDR3 protein: CSAPTGGTNEAFF. CDR3 sequence (DNA): TGCAGTGCGCCGACAGGTGGGACTAATGAAGCTTTCTTT. The rearrangement links TRBV20-1 to TRBJ1-1; D is perhaps TRBD1 (6 bases). The CDR3 covers 13 residues. V lost 6 bases and J 7 bases, leaving 18 bases between the germline ends. Per germline, CDR1 DFQATT and CDR2 SNEGSKA (reference sequence).

There are many counts of this clonotype. The CDR3 DNA sequence: TGTGCCAGCAGCTATGGGAGTTTGTACAATGAGCAGTTCTTC. Amino acids: CASSYGSLYNEQFF. The chain employs TRBV11-3 and TRBJ2-1; the D gene is possibly TRBD2 (5 bases). V was cut by 4 bases and J by 4 bases, with 11 bases left in between. The length of the CDR3 is 14 residues. Looked up from germline, CDR1 is SGHNT and CDR2 is YENEEA.

Concerning this clonotype itself: The junction does not match germline at one end; this may be a read error. The gene calls are TRBV11-2 and TRBJ1-1; perhaps TRBD1 as D (5 bases). The CDR3 consists of 13 residues. The germline gives CDR1 SGHAT, CDR2 FQNNGV. In DNA form, the CDR3 reads TGTGTCAGCAGCCTAGATCGGGGACTTGAAGCTTTCTTT. Translated, it gives CVSSLDRGLEAFF.

Points on this clonotype: This CDR3 is missing its conserved last phenylalanine or tryptophan, likely due to a read error. This chain uses TRBV11-2 with TRBJ2-5, with TRBD2 as a possible D gene (5 bases). Trimming pared 3 bases from V and 6 bases from J, leaving 14 bases between. The CDR3 totals 14 residues. Germline V gene data show CDR1 as SGHAT and CDR2 as FQNNGV. The CDR3 DNA is TGTGCCAGCAGCTTCAGAGGGAGATCTAAGACCCAGTACCTC. Translating gives CASSFRGRSKTQYL.

The chain links TRBV3-1 to TRBJ1-1, with TRBD1 identical over 10 bases. The V and J ends lost 5 bases and 5 bases, in that order; junction bases with no gene match: 8. The CDR3 runs to 15 residues. The germline V gene encodes CDR1 LGHDT and CDR2 YNNKEL (reference sequence). As DNA, the CDR3 is TGTGCCAGCAGCTCTCGGAAGGGACAGGGGACTGAAGCTTTCTTT. The encoded protein is CASSSRKGQGTEAFF.

A single count supports this clonotype. As the CDR3 is not closed by the conserved phenylalanine or tryptophan, this likely results from a read error. The DNA is left out, because the CDR3 cannot be placed on it with certainty; the CDR3 is given as TCRdb lists it. The chain recombines TRBV6-1 with TRBJ2-1; the DNA was not compared with TRBD2, the D call given in the table. The germline V gene has CDR1 MNHNS and CDR2 SASEGT. With termini counted, the CDR3 has 15 amino acids. The CDR3 here is CASSEGGTVAGGKFL.

A note on this clonotype: A read error may produce the germline difference seen at one junction end. The chain carries TRBV11-2 and TRBJ2-1; a weak D match, TRBD2 (5 bases). CDR1 and CDR2 (germline): SGHAT, FQNNGV. The CDR3 runs 14 residues. As DNA, the CDR3 is TGTACCAGCAGCAGTGCTAGCCCCTACAATGAGCAGTTCTTC. Amino acid sequence: CTSSSASPYNEQFF.

As for this clonotype: It is likely a read error, because the conserved phenylalanine at the end of the CDR3 is missing. This rearrangement joins TRBV11-2 to TRBJ2-1; maybe TRBD2 (6 bases). The germline V gene has CDR1 SGHAT and CDR2 FQNNGV. V was trimmed by 2 bases and J by 9 bases, leaving 14 bases between them. The CDR3 sequence is 14 residues long. The CDR3 protein is CASSLSRGRSEQFL. CDR3 coding DNA: TGTGCCAGCAGCTTATCCCGGGGGAGGAGTGAGCAGTTCCTC.

The table lists this clonotype with a count of one. A much bigger clone sits one base away, suggesting this may be a read error. This chain connects TRBV29-1 to TRBJ1-5; no firm D call. With 7 bases removed from V and 0 bases from J, the gap between germline ends came to 10 bases. The germline CDR1 and CDR2 sequences are SQVTM and ANQGSEA. The CDR3 is 13 amino acids. The CDR3 nucleotides read TGCAGCGATCTCACACGTAGCAATCAGCCCCAGCATTTT. Its protein product is CSDLTRSNQPQHF.

This clonotype was seen only a few times. The V and J genes are TRBV29-1 and TRBJ2-1, with 8 bases lining up with TRBD2. The CDR3 extends over 14 amino acids. Trimming removed 4 bases from V and 4 bases from J; junction bases left unmatched: 6. Germline CDR1 reads SQVTM; CDR2 reads ANQGSEA. DNA of the CDR3: TGCAGCGTTGTATGGACTAGCCGATACAATGAGCAGTTCTTC. Translated, it gives CSVVWTSRYNEQFF.

This clonotype was picked up a small number of times. The chain recombines TRBV20-1 with TRBJ2-1; 8 nucleotides align to TRBD2. Trimming took 6 bases from V and 4 from J; bases not matched to a gene: 17. The CDR3 is made up of 17 amino acids. Germline V CDR1 and CDR2: DFQATT, SNEGSKA (reference sequence). The CDR3 coding sequence is TGCAGTGCCAACTACCCCCGAAGGGCTAGCGGGTACAATGAGCAGTTCTTC. Its translation: CSANYPRRASGYNEQFF.

The rearrangement uses TRBV19 and TRBJ1-4; the D gene is possibly TRBD1 (5 bases). The germline V gene has CDR1 LNHDA and CDR2 SQIVND (reference sequence). This CDR3 comprises 15 residues. Trimming cost V 5 bases and J 7 bases, with 17 bases left between them. CDR3 region: CASSLTTDVGEKLFF. The CDR3 nucleotides are TGTGCCAGTAGTCTCACGACAGATGTTGGTGAAAAACTGTTTTTT.

This clonotype has just a few counts. The genes are TRBV12-3 or TRBV12-4 and TRBJ2-5; 7 bases are shared with TRBD2. The CDR3 has 13 residues. V lost 7 bases and J lost 1; bases outside the gene matches: 3. The CDR3, as DNA: TGTGCCAGCACTCGGGAGGCCCAAGAGACCCAGTACTTC. Translated, it gives CASTREAQETQYF.

Worth noting for this clonotype: The CDR3 ends on some other residue instead of the conserved phenylalanine or tryptophan, so this is likely a read error. V and J are TRBV28 and TRBJ2-1; TRBD2 aligns across 9 bases. Germline-derived CDR1 and CDR2 are MDHEN and SYDVKM. This CDR3 spans 14 amino acids. Germline trimming cut 3 bases from V and 7 bases from J; bases unmatched to any gene: 4. Here the CDR3 DNA reads TGTGCCAGCAGTTTGGAGACTAGCGGAAATGAGCAGTTCATC. Translation: CASSLETSGNEQFI.

CDR3 in amino acids: CSAHTSSGARDTQYF. DNA of the CDR3: TGCAGTGCCCACACCTCTAGCGGGGCCAGAGATACGCAGTATTTT. The chain has TRBV20-1 and TRBJ2-3; TRBD2 agrees at 9 bases. V was clipped by 6 bases and J by 5 bases; unmatched bases: 12. From germline, CDR1 is DFQATT and CDR2 SNEGSKA (reference sequence). This CDR3 contains 15 residues.

This clonotype was found once. The V and J genes are TRBV29-1 and TRBJ1-3; D gene unclear. In germline, CDR1 is SQVTM, CDR2 ANQGSEA. Trimming shortened V by 6 bases and J by 0 bases, and 12 bases separated the two germline ends. The length of the CDR3 is 14 residues. CDR3 sequence reads: CSVGTWGSGNTIYF. CDR3 sequence (DNA): TGCAGCGTCGGCACATGGGGCTCTGGAAACACCATATATTTT.

This clonotype was picked up a small number of times. V and J are TRBV6-5 and TRBJ2-7, with D perhaps assigned TRBD1 or TRBD2 (5 bases each). Per germline, CDR1 MNHEY and CDR2 SVGAGI. The CDR3 is 13 residues long. V shed 7 bases and J shed 2 bases, with 12 bases lying between them. The DNA of the CDR3 is TGTGCCAGCACCCAGGGACCGACCTACGAGCAGTACGTC. Its translation is CASTQGPTYEQYV.